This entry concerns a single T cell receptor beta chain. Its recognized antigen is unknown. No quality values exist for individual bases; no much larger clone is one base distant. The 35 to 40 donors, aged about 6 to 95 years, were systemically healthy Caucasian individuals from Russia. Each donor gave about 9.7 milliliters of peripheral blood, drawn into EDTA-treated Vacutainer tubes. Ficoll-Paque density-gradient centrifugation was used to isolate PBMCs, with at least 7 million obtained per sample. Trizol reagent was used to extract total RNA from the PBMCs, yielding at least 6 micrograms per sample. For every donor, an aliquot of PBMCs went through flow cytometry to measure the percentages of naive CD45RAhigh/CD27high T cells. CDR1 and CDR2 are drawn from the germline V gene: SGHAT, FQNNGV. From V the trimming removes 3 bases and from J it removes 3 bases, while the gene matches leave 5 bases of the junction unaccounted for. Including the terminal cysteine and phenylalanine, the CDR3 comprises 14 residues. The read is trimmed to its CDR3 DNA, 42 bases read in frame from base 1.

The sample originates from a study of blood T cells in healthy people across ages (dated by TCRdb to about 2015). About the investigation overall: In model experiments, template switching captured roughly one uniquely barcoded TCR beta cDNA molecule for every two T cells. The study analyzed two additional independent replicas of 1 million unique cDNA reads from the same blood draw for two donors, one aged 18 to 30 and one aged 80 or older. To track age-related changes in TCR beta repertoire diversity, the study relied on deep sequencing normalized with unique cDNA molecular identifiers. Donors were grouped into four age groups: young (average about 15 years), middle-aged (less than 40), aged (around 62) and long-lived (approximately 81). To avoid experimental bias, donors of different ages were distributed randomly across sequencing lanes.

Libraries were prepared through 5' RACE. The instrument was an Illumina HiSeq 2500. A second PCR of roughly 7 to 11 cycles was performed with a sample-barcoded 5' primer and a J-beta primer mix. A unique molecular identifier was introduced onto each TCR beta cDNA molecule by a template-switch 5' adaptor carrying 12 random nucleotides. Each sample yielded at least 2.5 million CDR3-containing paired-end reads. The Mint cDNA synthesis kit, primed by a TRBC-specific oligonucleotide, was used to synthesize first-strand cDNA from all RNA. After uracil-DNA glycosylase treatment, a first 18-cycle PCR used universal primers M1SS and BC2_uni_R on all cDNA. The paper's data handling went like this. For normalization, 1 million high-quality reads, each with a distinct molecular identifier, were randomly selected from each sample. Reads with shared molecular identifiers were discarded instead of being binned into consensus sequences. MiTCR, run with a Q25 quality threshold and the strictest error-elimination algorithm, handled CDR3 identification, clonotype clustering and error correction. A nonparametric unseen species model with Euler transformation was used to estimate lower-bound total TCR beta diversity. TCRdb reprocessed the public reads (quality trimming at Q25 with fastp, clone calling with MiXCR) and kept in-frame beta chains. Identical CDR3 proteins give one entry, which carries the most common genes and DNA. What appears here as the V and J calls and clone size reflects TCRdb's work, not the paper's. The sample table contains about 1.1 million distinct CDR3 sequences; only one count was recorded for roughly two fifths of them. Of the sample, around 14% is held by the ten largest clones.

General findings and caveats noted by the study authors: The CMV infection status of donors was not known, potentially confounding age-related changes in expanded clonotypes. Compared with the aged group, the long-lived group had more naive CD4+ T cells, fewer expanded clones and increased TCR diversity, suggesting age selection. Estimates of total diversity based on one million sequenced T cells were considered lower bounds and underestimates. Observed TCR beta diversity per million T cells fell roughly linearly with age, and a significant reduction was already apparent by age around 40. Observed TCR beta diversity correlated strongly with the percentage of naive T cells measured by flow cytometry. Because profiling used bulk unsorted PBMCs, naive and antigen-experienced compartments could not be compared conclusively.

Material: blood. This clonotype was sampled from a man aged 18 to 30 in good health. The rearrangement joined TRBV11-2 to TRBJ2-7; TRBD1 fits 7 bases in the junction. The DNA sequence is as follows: TGTGCCAGCAGCTTCACAGGGGTGTTCTACGAGCAGTACTTC. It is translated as CASSFTGVFYEQYF. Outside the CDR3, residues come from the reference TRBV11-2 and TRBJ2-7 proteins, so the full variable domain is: EAGVAQSPRYKIIEKRQSVAFWCNPISGHATLYWYQQILGQGPKLLIQFQNNGVVDDSQLPKDRFSAERLKGVDSTLKIQPAKLEDSAVYLCASSFTGVFYEQYFGPGTRLTVT.